The rows below give T cell receptor beta chains drawn from one sample of a study of blood T cell repertoires in COVID-19. Sequencing was performed with immunoSEQ multiplex PCR; in TCRdb, only in-frame clones are kept and a portion is missing. The data show about 46,000 clones, around 86% seen once. Specimen: PBMCs or T cells enriched from blood (not recorded which). The receptors originated from a woman in her forties or fifties who had recovered from COVID-19. The CDR3 runs from the conserved cysteine through the conserved F or W. A D gene is named only where the DNA matches it firmly. Clone size is stated in some rows and not others, as once, few, many or a class when expanded.

len	v_gene	d_gene	j_gene	abundance	CDR3aa	CDR3nt
15	TRBV6-2/TRBV6-3	.	TRBJ1-5	.	CASSRDGSRGQPQHF	TGTGCCAGCAGTCGTGACGGTAGTAGGGGTCAGCCCCAGCATTTT
14	TRBV7-9	.	TRBJ2-3	.	CASSLGLETDTQYF	TGTGCCAGCAGCTTAGGGCTAGAGACAGATACGCAGTATTTT
15	TRBV6-5	TRBD1	TRBJ2-6	.	CASRDTGAGANVLTF	TGTGCCAGCAGGGACACAGGGGCCGGGGCCAACGTCCTGACTTTC
13	TRBV2	.	TRBJ2-7	few	CASCRTETYEQYF	TGTGCCAGCTGTAGGACAGAAACCTACGAGCAGTACTTC
14	TRBV27	.	TRBJ2-1	.	CASSPYGLRNEQFF	TGTGCCAGCAGCCCGTACGGTCTTCGGAATGAGCAGTTCTTC
18	TRBV7-6	.	TRBJ2-7	.	CASSLAQGNPANSYEQYF	TGTGCCAGCAGCTTAGCGCAGGGCAACCCGGCGAACTCCTACGAGCAGTACTTC
15	TRBV27	.	TRBJ2-7	.	CASSLQGRGFYEQYF	TGTGCCAGCAGTTTGCAAGGACGGGGGTTCTACGAGCAGTACTTC
13	TRBV28	TRBD2	TRBJ2-3	.	CASLAGGPDTQYF	TGTGCCAGCTTAGCGGGGGGGCCCGATACGCAGTATTTT
16	TRBV28	.	TRBJ1-2	.	CASSSNQASANYGYTF	TGTGCCAGCAGTTCGAACCAAGCCTCCGCCAACTATGGCTACACCTTC
13	TRBV5-8	.	TRBJ1-4	.	CASRLRGGEKLFF	TGTGCCAGCAGACTCAGGGGCGGTGAAAAACTGTTTTTT
14	TRBV6-5	TRBD1	TRBJ1-2	.	CASSYVPTGNGYTF	TGTGCCAGCAGTTACGTTCCGACAGGGAATGGCTACACCTTC
14	TRBV13	.	TRBJ2-7	.	CASSHFSASYEQYF	TGTGCCAGCAGCCACTTTAGCGCATCCTACGAGCAGTACTTC
15	TRBV5-1	TRBD1	TRBJ2-1	.	CASSLSRQGNNEQFF	TGCGCCAGCAGCTTGTCGCGACAGGGGAACAATGAGCAGTTCTTC
13	TRBV7-9	.	TRBJ2-1	once	CASSLSTGNEQFF	TGTGCCAGCAGCCTCTCGACAGGCAATGAGCAGTTCTTC
15	TRBV5-1	.	TRBJ1-1	.	CASSLAAGVNTEAFF	TGCGCCAGCAGCTTGGCCGCAGGGGTGAACACTGAAGCTTTCTTT
15	TRBV19	.	TRBJ1-5	.	CASSIDRSFNQPQHF	TGTGCCAGTAGTATCGACAGATCATTCAATCAGCCCCAGCATTTT